This T cell receptor beta chain was identified in a study of blood T cell repertoires in COVID-19. V dropped 2 bases and J dropped 5; count of bases not matched to a gene: 4. In germline, CDR1 is LGHNA, CDR2 YNFKEQ. The length of the CDR3 is 14 residues. Libraries were prepared by immunoSEQ multiplex PCR; TCRdb keeps only in-frame clonotypes and omits some of them. The sample has about 200,000 clones, approximately 88% seen once. Material: peripheral blood. The sequence derives from a man aged 40-49 years with acute or convalescent COVID-19. V and J are TRBV4-2 and TRBJ2-3; 7 bases map to TRBD2. CDR3 in DNA: TGTGCCAGCAGCCAACGCGGGACTAAAGATACGCAGTATTTT. It yields the protein CASSQRGTKDTQYF.